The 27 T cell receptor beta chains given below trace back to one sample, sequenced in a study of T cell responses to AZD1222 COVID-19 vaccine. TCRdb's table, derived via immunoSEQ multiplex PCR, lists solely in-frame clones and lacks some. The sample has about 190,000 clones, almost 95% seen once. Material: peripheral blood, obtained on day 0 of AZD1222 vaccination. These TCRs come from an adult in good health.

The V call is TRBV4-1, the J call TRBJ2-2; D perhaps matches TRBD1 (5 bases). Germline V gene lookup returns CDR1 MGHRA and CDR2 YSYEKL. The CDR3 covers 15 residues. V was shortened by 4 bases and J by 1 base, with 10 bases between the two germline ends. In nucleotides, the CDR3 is TGCGCCAGCAGCCCTATCGGACAGAACACCGGGGAGCTGTTTTTT. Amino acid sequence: CASSPIGQNTGELFF.

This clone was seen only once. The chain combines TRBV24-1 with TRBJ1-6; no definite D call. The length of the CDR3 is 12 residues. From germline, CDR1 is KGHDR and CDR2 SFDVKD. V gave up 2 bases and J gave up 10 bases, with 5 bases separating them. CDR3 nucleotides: TGTGCCACCAGTGATTCCGACTCACCCCTCCACTTT. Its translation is CATSDSDSPLHF.

The DNA of the CDR3 is TGTGCCAGCAGCGTAGAGGCAGGACTAGCAACTAATGAAAAACTGTTTTTT. The encoded protein is CASSVEAGLATNEKLFF. This chain connects TRBV9 to TRBJ1-4; unclear D gene. In germline, CDR1 is SGDLS, CDR2 YYNGEE. The CDR3 totals 17 residues. V lost 0 bases, J lost 0 bases, and 12 bases lay in between.

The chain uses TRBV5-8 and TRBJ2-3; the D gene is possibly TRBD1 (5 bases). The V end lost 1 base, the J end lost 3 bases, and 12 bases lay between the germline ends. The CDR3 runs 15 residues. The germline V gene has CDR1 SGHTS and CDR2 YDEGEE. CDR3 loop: CASSLRQGWTDTQYF. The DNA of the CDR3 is TGTGCCAGCAGCTTGCGCCAGGGTTGGACAGATACGCAGTATTTT.

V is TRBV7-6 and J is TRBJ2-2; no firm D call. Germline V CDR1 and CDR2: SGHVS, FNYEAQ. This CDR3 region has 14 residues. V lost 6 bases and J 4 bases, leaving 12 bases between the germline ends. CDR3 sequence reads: CASSSIRSTGELFF. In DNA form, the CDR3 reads TGTGCCAGCAGTTCGATTCGAAGCACCGGGGAGCTGTTTTTT.

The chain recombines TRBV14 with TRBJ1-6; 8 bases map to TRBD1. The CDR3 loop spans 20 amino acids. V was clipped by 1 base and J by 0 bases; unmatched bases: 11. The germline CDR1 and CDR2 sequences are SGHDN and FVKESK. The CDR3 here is CASSQGGTGEVSSYNSPLHF. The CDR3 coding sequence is TGTGCCAGCAGCCAAGGTGGGACAGGTGAAGTAAGCTCCTATAATTCACCCCTCCACTTT.

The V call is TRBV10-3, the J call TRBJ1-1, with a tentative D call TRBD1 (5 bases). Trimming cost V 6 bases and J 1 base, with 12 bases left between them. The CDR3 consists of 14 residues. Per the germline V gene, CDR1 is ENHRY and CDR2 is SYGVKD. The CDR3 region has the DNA TGTGCCATCAGCGGGACTGAAGCGAACACTGAAGCTTTCTTT. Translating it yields CAISGTEANTEAFF.

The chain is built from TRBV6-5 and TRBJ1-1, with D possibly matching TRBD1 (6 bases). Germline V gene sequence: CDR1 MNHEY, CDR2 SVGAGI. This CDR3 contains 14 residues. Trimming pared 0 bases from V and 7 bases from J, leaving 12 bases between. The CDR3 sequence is CASSYSTPRGEAFF. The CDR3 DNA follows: TGTGCCAGCAGTTACTCGACCCCCAGGGGTGAAGCTTTCTTT.

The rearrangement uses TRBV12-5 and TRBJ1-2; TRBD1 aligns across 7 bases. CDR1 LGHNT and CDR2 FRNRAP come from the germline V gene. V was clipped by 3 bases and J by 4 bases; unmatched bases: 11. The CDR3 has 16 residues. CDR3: CASGFPLGQRLYGYTF. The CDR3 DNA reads TGTGCTAGTGGTTTTCCCTTGGGACAGCGGCTCTATGGCTACACCTTC.

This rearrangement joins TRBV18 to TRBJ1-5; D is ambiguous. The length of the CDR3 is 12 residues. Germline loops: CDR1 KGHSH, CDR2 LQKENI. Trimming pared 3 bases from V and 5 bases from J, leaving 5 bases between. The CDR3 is CASSPSDQPQHF. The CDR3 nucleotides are TGTGCCAGCTCACCGTCGGATCAGCCCCAGCATTTT.

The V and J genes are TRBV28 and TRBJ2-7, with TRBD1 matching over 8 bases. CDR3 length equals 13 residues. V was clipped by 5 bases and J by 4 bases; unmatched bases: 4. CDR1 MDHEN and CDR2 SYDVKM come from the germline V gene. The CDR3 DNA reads TGTGCCAGCAGTGGACAGGGCGGTTACGAGCAGTACTTC. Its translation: CASSGQGGYEQYF.

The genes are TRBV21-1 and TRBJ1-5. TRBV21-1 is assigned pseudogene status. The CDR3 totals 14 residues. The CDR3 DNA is TGTGCCAGCAGCAATCACGGCCGCAATCAGCCCCAGCATTTT. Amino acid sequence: CASSNHGRNQPQHF.

CDR3 sequence (DNA): TGTGCCAGCAGCTTAGTCGGGGGCTACACCTTC. Residues: CASSLVGGYTF. The chain combines TRBV7-2 with TRBJ1-2; D call uncertain. Germline V gene data show CDR1 as SGHTA and CDR2 as FQGNSA. V dropped 1 base and J dropped 8 bases, with 5 bases sitting between them. This CDR3 is built from 11 residues.

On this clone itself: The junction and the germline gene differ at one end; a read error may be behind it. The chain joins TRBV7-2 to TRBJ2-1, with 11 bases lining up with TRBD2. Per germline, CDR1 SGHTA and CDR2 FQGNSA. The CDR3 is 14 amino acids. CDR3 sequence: CASSLAGGYNEQFF. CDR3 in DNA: TGTGCCAGCAGTTTAGCGGGAGGGTACAATGAGCAGTTCTTC.

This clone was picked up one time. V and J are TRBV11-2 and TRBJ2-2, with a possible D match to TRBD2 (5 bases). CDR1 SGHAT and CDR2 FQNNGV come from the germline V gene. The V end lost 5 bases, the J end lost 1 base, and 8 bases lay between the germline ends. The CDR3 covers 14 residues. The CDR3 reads CASSHGGNTGELFF. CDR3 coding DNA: TGTGCCAGCAGCCATGGAGGGAACACCGGGGAGCTGTTTTTT.

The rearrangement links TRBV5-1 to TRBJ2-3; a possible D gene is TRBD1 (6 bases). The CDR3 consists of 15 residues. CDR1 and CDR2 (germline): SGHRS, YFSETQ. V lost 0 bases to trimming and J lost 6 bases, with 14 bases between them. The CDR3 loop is CASSLGQGLEDTQYF. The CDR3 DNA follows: TGCGCCAGCAGCTTGGGGCAGGGGCTAGAGGATACGCAGTATTTT.

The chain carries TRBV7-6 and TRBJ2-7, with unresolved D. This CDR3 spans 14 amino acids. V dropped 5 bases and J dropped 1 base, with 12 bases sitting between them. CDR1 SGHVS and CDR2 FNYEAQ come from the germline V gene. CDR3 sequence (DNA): TGTGCCAGCAGCCCGGAGCGTAGTTCCTACGAGCAGTACTTC. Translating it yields CASSPERSSYEQYF.

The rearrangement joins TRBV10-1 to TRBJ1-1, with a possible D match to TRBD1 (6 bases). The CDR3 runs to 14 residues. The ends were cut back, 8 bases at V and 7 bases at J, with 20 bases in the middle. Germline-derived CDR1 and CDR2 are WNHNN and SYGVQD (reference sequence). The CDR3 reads CASSAGALYGEAFF. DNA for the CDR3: TGCGCCAGCTCGGCAGGGGCATTATACGGTGAAGCTTTCTTT.

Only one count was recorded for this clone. DNA for the CDR3: TGTGCCAGCAGCGCCGACATATCCAAGAATTCACCCCTCCACTTT. Its protein product is CASSADISKNSPLHF. This rearrangement joins TRBV6-5 to TRBJ1-6; D gene ambiguous. The CDR3 length is 15 residues. Germline CDR1 MNHEY, CDR2 SVGAGI. Trimming took off 6 bases at V and 7 bases at J, with 16 bases between the two ends.

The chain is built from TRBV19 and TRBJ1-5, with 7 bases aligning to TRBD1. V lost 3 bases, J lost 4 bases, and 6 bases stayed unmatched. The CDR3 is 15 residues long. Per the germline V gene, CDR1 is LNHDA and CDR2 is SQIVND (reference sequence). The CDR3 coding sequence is TGTGCCAGTAGTATTAGGGGGACAGTAAATCAGCCCCAGCATTTT. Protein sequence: CASSIRGTVNQPQHF.

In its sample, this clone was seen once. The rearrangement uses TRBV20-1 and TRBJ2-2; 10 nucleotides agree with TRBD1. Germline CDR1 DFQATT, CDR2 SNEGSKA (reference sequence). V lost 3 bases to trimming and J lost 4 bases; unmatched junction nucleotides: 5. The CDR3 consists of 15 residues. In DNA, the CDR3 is TGCAGTGCTAGTGGACAGGGGGAGTTCACCGGGGAGCTGTTTTTT. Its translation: CSASGQGEFTGELFF.

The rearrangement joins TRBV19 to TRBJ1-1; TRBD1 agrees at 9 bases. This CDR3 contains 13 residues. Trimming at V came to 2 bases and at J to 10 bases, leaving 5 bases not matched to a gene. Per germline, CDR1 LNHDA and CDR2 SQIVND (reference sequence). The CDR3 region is CASSIWTGDSAFF. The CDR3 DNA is TGTGCCAGTAGTATATGGACAGGGGATTCAGCTTTCTTT.

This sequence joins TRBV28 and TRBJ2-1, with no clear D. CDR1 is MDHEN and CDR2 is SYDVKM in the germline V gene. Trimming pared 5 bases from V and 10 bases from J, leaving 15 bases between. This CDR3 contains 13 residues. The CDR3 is CASSPPVVKEQFF. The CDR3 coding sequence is TGTGCCAGCAGTCCCCCGGTCGTTAAGGAGCAGTTCTTC.

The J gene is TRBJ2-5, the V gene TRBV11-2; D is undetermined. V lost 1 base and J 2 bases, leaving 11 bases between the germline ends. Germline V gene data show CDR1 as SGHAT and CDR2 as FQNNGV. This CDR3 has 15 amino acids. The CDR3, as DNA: TGTGCCAGCAGCTTAGCCACAGTGTTACAAGAGACCCAGTACTTC. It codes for CASSLATVLQETQYF.

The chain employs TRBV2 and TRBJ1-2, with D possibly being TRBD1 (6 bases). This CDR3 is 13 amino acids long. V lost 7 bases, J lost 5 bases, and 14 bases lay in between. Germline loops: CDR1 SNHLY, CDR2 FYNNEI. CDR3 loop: CASTADQGYGYTF. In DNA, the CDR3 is TGTGCCAGCACCGCGGACCAGGGGTATGGCTACACCTTC.

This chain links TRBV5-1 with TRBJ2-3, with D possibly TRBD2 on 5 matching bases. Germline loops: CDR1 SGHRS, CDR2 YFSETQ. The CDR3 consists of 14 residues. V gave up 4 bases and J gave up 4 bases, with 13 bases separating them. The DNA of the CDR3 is TGCGCCAGCAGCCCAGCGGCCCGGGCAGATACGCAGTATTTT. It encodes CASSPAARADTQYF.

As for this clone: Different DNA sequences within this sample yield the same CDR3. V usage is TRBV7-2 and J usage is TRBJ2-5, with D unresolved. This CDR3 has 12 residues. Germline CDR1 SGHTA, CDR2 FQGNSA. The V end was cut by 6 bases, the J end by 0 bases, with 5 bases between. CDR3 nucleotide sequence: TGTGCCAGCAGTTTCGACCAAGAGACCCAGTACTTC. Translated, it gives CASSFDQETQYF.